This T cell receptor (beta chain) originates from a study of brain T cells in children with intractable seizures. Study results and limitations: HCMV serostatus was not known, and viral specificity came from CDR3 similarity only. Each case's top public CDR3 resembled known HCMV, EBV or influenza A CDR3s.

Surgery cases with the highest brain T cell transcript signatures were chosen for sequencing. Before surgery, patients took at least one anti-epileptic drug. This clone was seen a few times. What it binds is unknown. Deletions cut 4 bases from V and 4 bases from J, with 11 bases between. Germline CDR1 LNHNV, CDR2 YYDKDF (reference sequence). This CDR3 region has 14 residues. Profiling relied on immunoSEQ multiplex PCR, and the TCRdb table lists in-frame clones only, not all of them. The sample comprises thousands of clones, about 73% of which are singletons, and roughly 45% rests with the top ten. This chain connects TRBV15 to TRBJ1-3; a weak D match, TRBD1 (6 bases). This TCR was sampled from a girl aged 2 to 9 with Rasmussen encephalitis and intractable seizures. The sequenced sample was resected brain tissue, obtained at surgery. The CDR3 DNA is TGTGCCACCAGCACCACAGGGTACGGAAACACCATATATTTT. It is translated as CATSTTGYGNTIYF.